This TCR beta chain is drawn from a study of cytomegalovirus exposure and HLA in healthy donors. At sampling all donors were nominally healthy, likely with unrecorded immune exposures. Primers: 60 Vbeta forward and 13 Jbeta reverse. Original handling: A follow-up analysis tallied around 76 million unique TCR beta chains, roughly 11 million shared. Using immunoSEQ multiplex PCR, the repertoire was profiled, and TCRdb retains in-frame clones only, with some absent. D and trimming come from the DNA, and the V and J calls and clone size come from that table. The sample records over 200,000 clones, almost 80% being singletons. Sequencing used PBMCs. This receptor was taken from a male donor in good health and CMV-seronegative.

The CDR3 loop reads CAGGGGIRPYEQYF. The CDR3 region has the DNA TGTGCCGGGGGGGGTGGGATCCGCCCCTACGAGCAGTACTTC. The chain carries TRBV10-3 and TRBJ2-7, with 7 nucleotides matching TRBD2. This CDR3 spans 14 amino acids. The V gene end was trimmed by 11 bases and the J gene end by 2 bases; junction bases not matched to a gene: 12. Per the germline V gene, CDR1 is ENHRY and CDR2 is SYGVKD.